This TCR beta chain was sequenced for a study of T cell responses to AZD1222 COVID-19 vaccine (dated by TCRdb to the early 2020s). In the study overall: AZD1222 recipients whose second dose came at about 4 weeks and those whose second dose came at about 12 weeks were combined into one group, since spike-specific TCR depth and breadth did not differ between the two schedules. A total of more than 230 trial participants underwent TCR sequencing, of whom 200 to 220 had received two doses of AZD1222 and roughly 26 had received two doses of the MenACWY control vaccine. Trial participants were enrolled into age subgroups of 18-55, 56-69 and 70-plus years, which contained about 150, 27 and 61 TCR-sequenced participants, respectively. The full study reports these points: Because no day 14 peak-response samples were available, the repertoires could be characterized only after the peak T cell response. The 56-69-year group was small, and its depth increase did not reach significance, likely because of low power. Vaccine-associated CD4 TCRs spanned the whole spike protein, with dominant responses in regions 160-218 and 743-854. Spike-specific TCR breadth and depth rose significantly after two AZD1222 doses compared with day 0 and with MenACWY recipients. Reportedly, close to half of the unique spike-specific TCRs recognized epitopes lying outside the regions that are mutated in the B.1.351 and B.1.1.7 variants. Most participants were white British and females outnumbered males, and the authors suggested that clonal diversity may have been underestimated. Conclusions about previously exposed vaccinees were limited because only six AZD1222 recipients were SARS-CoV-2 seropositive at baseline.

As concerns this clone: Its antigen is not yet known. Per-base quality was not reported, and no clone a single base away is much larger than it. This sample also contains other DNA sequences that code for the same CDR3.

The CDR3 regions of human TCRbeta chains were analyzed by immunosequencing. Regarding the original processing steps: Repertoire TCRs were checked for matches against a reference library of SARS-CoV-2-specific TCRs that had been generated using the MIRA antigen-specificity platform. Breadth meant the fraction of unique TCRs that were SARS-CoV-2-associated, whereas depth meant the fraction of total T cells that were SARS-CoV-2-associated. Using the MIRA data, each spike-specific TCR was assigned both to the spike region to which the TCR was reactive and to a CD4 or CD8 class. Log10-transformed breadth and depth values were compared by one-way ANOVA with Sidak's multiple comparisons tests. This immuneACCESS table, as held by TCRdb, lists in-frame sequences with V and J called but not all clones. Of the missing ones, under half trace to an unresolved V gene in checked studies; the others have no known cause. Clone size and the V and J calls come from that table; the DNA yielded D and trimming. The sample table records a few hundred thousand clones; roughly 93% of these occur just once. The top ten clonotypes cover 0.55% of the sample.

The time point label on this specimen signifies: baseline before first vaccination. Samples from vaccinated people were obtained from the UK trials COV001 and COV002, which included a single-blind randomized controlled phase 2/3 trial of AZD1222 (ChAdOx1 nCoV-19) in healthy adults. Trial participant PBMC samples were collected at day 0 and day 28 after the second dose for TCRbeta chain sequencing. V gives up 5 bases and J gives up 5 bases, and the segment between their germline ends measures 12 bases. CDR3 length: 13 amino acids, cysteine to phenylalanine. Only CDR3 DNA remains: 39 bases, in frame from the first base. CDR1 and CDR2, per the germline V gene, are SGHTA and FQGNSA.

The receptor was derived from an adult in good health. The source material was peripheral blood, sampled on day 0 of AZD1222 vaccination. The V gene is TRBV7-2 and the J gene is TRBJ1-2, with an unclear D gene assignment. The CDR3 reads CASSLDLGYGYTF. The sequence in DNA is TGTGCCAGCAGCCTGGACCTAGGTTATGGCTACACCTTC.